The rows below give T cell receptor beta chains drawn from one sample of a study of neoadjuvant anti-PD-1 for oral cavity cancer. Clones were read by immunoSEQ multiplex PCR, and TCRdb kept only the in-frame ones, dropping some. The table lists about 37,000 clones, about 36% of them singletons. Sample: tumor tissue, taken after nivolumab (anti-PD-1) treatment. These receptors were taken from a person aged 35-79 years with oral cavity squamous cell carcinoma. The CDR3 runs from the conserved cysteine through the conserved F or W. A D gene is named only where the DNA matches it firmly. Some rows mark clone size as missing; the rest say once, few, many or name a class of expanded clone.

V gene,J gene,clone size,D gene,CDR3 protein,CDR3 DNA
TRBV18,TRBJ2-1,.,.,CASSPPSEYHNEQFF,TGTGCCAGCTCACCACCGTCCGAGTATCACAATGAGCAGTTCTTC
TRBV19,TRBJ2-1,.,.,CASSVVEGVRGTNEQFF,TGTGCCAGTAGTGTCGTCGAAGGTGTCAGGGGAACGAATGAGCAGTTCTTC
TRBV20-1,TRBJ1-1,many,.,CSARDEAFF,TGCAGTGCTAGAGATGAAGCTTTCTTT
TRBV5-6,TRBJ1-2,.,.,CASSSYGYTF,TGTGCCAGCAGCTCCTATGGCTACACCTTC
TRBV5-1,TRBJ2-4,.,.,CASRDTGRGIQYF,TGCGCCAGCAGAGACACCGGACGCGGCATTCAGTACTTC
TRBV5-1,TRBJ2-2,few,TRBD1,CASHYRGGGTGELFF,TGCGCCAGCCATTACAGGGGTGGCGGCACCGGGGAGCTGTTTTTT
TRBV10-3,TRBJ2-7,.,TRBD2,CASSYSLAGGNYEQYF,TGTGCCAGCAGTTACTCCTTAGCGGGGGGCAACTACGAGCAGTACTTC
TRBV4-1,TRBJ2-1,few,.,CASSQGAGPYNEQFF,TGCGCCAGCAGCCAAGGGGCGGGGCCCTACAATGAGCAGTTCTTC
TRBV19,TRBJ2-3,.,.,CASSIWGTQYF,TGTGCCAGTAGTATCTGGGGTACGCAGTATTTT
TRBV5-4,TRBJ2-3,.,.,CASSLGGQGFRDTQYF,TGTGCCAGCAGCTTGGGCGGACAAGGCTTTCGGGATACGCAGTATTTT
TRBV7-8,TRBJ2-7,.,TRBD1,CASSSDRVALTYEQYF,TGTGCCAGCAGCTCGGACAGGGTAGCACTAACGTACGAGCAGTACTTC
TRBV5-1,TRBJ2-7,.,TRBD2,CASSPNPTSGSFLRAYEQYF,TGCGCCAGCAGCCCCAACCCGACTAGCGGGAGTTTTTTAAGGGCCTACGAGCAGTACTTC
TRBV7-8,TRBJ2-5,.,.,CASSLGYGEQETQYF,TGTGCCAGCAGCTTAGGTTACGGGGAGCAAGAGACCCAGTACTTC
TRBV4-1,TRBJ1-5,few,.,CASSQALPLSNQPQHF,TGCGCCAGCAGCCAAGCTCTCCCCCTGAGCAATCAGCCCCAGCATTTT
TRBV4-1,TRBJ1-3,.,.,CASSLQGSGNTIYF,TGCGCCAGCAGCCTCCAGGGCTCTGGAAACACCATATATTTT
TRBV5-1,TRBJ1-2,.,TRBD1,CASSPTPGQGGFSYGYTF,TGCGCCAGCAGCCCCACCCCGGGACAGGGGGGCTTTAGCTATGGCTACACCTTC
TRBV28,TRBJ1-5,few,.,CASSWGDNQPQHF,TGTGCCAGCAGTTGGGGTGACAATCAGCCCCAGCATTTT
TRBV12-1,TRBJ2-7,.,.,CASSFRRFSYEQYF,TGTGCCAGCAGCTTCCGGCGGTTCTCCTACGAGCAGTACTTC
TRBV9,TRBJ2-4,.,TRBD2,CASSLAGAPGDIQYF,TGTGCCAGCAGCCTAGCGGGTGCGCCCGGGGACATTCAGTACTTC
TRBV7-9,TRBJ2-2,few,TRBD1,CASSLTGTGVTGELFF,TGTGCCAGCAGCCTTACCGGGACAGGGGTGACCGGGGAGCTGTTTTTT
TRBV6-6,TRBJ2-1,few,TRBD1,CASSYQLAGGHEQFF,TGTGCCAGCAGTTACCAATTGGCAGGGGGCCATGAGCAGTTCTTC
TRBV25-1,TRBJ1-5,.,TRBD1,CASSEQGARDQPQHF,TGTGCCAGCAGTGAACAGGGGGCTAGGGATCAGCCCCAGCATTTT
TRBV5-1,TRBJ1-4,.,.,CASSFGGPNEKLFF,TGCGCCAGCAGCTTCGGGGGGCCCAATGAAAAACTGTTTTTT
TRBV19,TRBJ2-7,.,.,CASRTVSYEQYF,TGTGCCAGTCGGACGGTATCCTACGAGCAGTACTTC
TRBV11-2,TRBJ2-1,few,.,CASSLDYSYNEQFF,TGTGCCAGCAGCTTAGACTACTCCTACAATGAGCAGTTCTTC
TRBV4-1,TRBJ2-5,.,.,CASSLRHLYQETQYF,TGCGCCAGCAGCCTGAGACACTTGTACCAAGAGACCCAGTACTTC
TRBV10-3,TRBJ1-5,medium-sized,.,CAITRHPNQPQHF,TGTGCCATCACTAGACACCCAAATCAGCCCCAGCATTTT
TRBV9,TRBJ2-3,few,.,CASSVVGATDTQYF,TGTGCCAGCAGCGTTGTGGGAGCAACAGATACGCAGTATTTT